The clone carrying this TCR beta chain was seen a handful of times. TCRdb recomputed calls from the 5' RACE reads with MiXCR, one row per CDR3 protein. The table lists 450,000 or so distinct CDR3 sequences, nearly 25% of them singletons. Germline V lookup: CDR1 MNHEY, CDR2 SVGEGT. The CDR3 totals 12 residues. Between the trimmed V and J ends, which lost 6 bases and 4 bases, there was a span of 9 bases. The sample belongs to a study of T-cell memory formation after mild COVID-19. This receptor was taken from an adult woman who had mild COVID-19 (a few samples of this study predate the infection). Cell type and time point are not known. V and J are TRBV6-2 or TRBV6-3 and TRBJ1-1; no clear D. The specimen was PBMCs or a T cell subset sorted from them (not recorded which). The DNA of the CDR3 is TGTGCCAGCAGCCCACCGGTCACTGAAGCTTTCTTT. It yields the protein CASSPPVTEAFF.